Following are 24 T cell receptor beta chains from one sample sequenced in a study of T cells in Graves' hyperthyroidism and ophthalmopathy. The CDR3 regions of TCR beta were amplified from RNA transcripts. Using the HTBI primer set, a first-round RT-PCR was run on the TCR CDR3. TCRdb re-called the multiplex PCR reads through MiXCR, storing one row per CDR3 protein. The data contain 400,000 to 600,000 distinct CDR3 sequences, less than 25% of them seen just once; the ten biggest clones take up more than 25%. Sequences were obtained from blood. The receptors were sampled from a man younger than 35 with Graves' hyperthyroidism.

This clonotype showed up many times. The chain is built from TRBV27 and TRBJ1-5, with unresolved D. From germline, CDR1 is MNHEY and CDR2 SMNVEV (reference sequence). CDR3 length: 13 amino acids. Trimming took 6 bases from V and 7 from J, leaving 13 bases between them. For the CDR3, the DNA is TGTGCCAGCAGCCCCACGGACCTACAGCCCCAGCATTTT. Protein sequence: CASSPTDLQPQHF.

This clonotype occurred a few times. The V and J genes are TRBV2 and TRBJ2-5; tentative D call: TRBD1 (5 bases). Looked up from germline, CDR1 is SNHLY and CDR2 is FYNNEI. The CDR3 is 12 amino acids. Trimming pared 4 bases from V and 4 bases from J, leaving 7 bases between. The CDR3 coding sequence is TGTGCCAGCAGTGGACAGAGAGAGACCCAGTACTTC. It encodes CASSGQRETQYF.

This clonotype appeared many times. A much larger clonotype is one base distant, so this may be a read error. The chain is built from TRBV12-3 or TRBV12-4 and TRBJ1-2, with TRBD1 as a possible D gene (5 bases). This CDR3 has 14 residues. V lost 4 bases, J lost 7 bases, and 16 bases lay in between. In nucleotides, the CDR3 is TGTGCCAGCAGTTCCTCAGACAGCGACTGTGGCTACACCTTC. Amino acid sequence: CASSSSDSDCGYTF.

This clonotype came up many times. The chain is built from TRBV15 and TRBJ1-1; no definite D call. Trimming cost V 1 base and J 5 bases, with 5 bases left between them. This CDR3 is built from 12 residues. In germline, CDR1 is LNHNV, CDR2 YYDKDF (reference sequence). This CDR3 reads CATSRGWTEAFF. The CDR3 DNA reads as TGTGCCACCAGCAGAGGGTGGACTGAAGCTTTCTTT.

V gene TRBV7-2 combines with J gene TRBJ1-5, with a possible D match to TRBD1 (5 bases). Germline V gene lookup returns CDR1 SGHTA and CDR2 FQGNSA. V lost 4 bases to trimming and J lost 5 bases, with 12 bases between them. The CDR3 is 14 amino acids. The chain's CDR3 is CASSSSPGYQPQHF. The CDR3 nucleotides read TGTGCCAGCAGCTCAAGTCCAGGGTATCAGCCCCAGCATTTT.

This clonotype appeared many times. This chain links TRBV11-2 with TRBJ2-6; perhaps TRBD2 as D (5 bases). The V and J ends lost 4 bases and 0 bases respectively, with 10 bases between them. This CDR3 has 16 amino acids. Germline assignment: CDR1 SGHAT and CDR2 FQNNGV. In nucleotides, the CDR3 is TGTGCCAGCAGCTCGGGATCCCTCTCTGGGGCCAACGTCCTGACTTTC. Translating it yields CASSSGSLSGANVLTF.

This clonotype occurred many times. The genes are TRBV29-1 and TRBJ2-4; no firm D call. The CDR3 runs 12 residues. V lost 4 bases and J lost 0, with 4 bases in between. Germline values: CDR1 SQVTM, CDR2 ANQGSEA. This chain's CDR3 is CSVVQAKNIQYF. The CDR3 DNA sequence: TGCAGCGTTGTGCAAGCCAAAAACATTCAGTACTTC.

This clonotype was recorded a few times. V gene TRBV19 combines with J gene TRBJ1-1; D remains unclear. The CDR3 has 14 residues. Germline V CDR1 and CDR2: LNHDA, SQIVND (reference sequence). Trimming pared 3 bases from V and 5 bases from J, leaving 13 bases between. The CDR3 sequence: CASSMGRYMTEAFF. Written as DNA, the CDR3 is TGTGCCAGTAGTATGGGAAGGTATATGACTGAAGCTTTCTTT. The full variable domain, in which reference TRBV19 and TRBJ1-1 provide the parts outside the CDR3, is DGGITQSPKYLFRKEGQNVTLSCEQNLNHDAMYWYRQDPGQGLRLIYYSQIVNDFQKGDIAEGYSVSREKKESFPLTVTSAQKNPTAFYLCASSMGRYMTEAFFGQGTRLTVV.

J is TRBJ1-1 and V is TRBV10-3; 7 bases line up with TRBD1. CDR1 ENHRY and CDR2 SYGVKD come from the germline V gene. The CDR3 sequence is 18 residues long. Trimming at V came to 3 bases and at J to 1 base, leaving 14 bases not matched to a gene. CDR3 sequence (DNA): TGTGCCATCAGTGAAAGGGGGCAGGGGTCCACAACGAACACTGAAGCTTTCTTT. It yields the protein CAISERGQGSTTNTEAFF.

There are a few counts of this clonotype. The V call is TRBV4-1, the J call TRBJ2-2; a weak D match, TRBD2 (5 bases). Trimming removed 1 base from V and 6 bases from J, with 24 bases in between. Germline V gene lookup returns CDR1 MGHRA and CDR2 YSYEKL. The CDR3 loop spans 19 amino acids. For the CDR3, the DNA is TGCGCCAGCAGCCAAGTGAGGGTCGGACTTCTCGACGAGGCCGGGGAGCTGTTTTTT. Translation: CASSQVRVGLLDEAGELFF.

This clonotype was recorded at least ten times. The rearrangement uses TRBV6-2 or TRBV6-3 and TRBJ2-7; no definite D call. Germline V gives CDR1 MNHEY, CDR2 SVGEGT. Trimming pared 4 bases from V and 2 bases from J, leaving 12 bases between. The CDR3 has 14 residues. CDR3 sequence reads: CASSSDRKTYEQYF. The CDR3 region has the DNA TGTGCCAGCAGTTCGGACCGGAAAACCTACGAGCAGTACTTC.

This chain joins TRBV7-8 and TRBJ2-7, with D perhaps matching TRBD2 (5 bases). From germline, CDR1 is SGHVS and CDR2 FQNEAQ. Deletions cut 4 bases from V and 4 bases from J, with 14 bases between. The CDR3 length is 14 residues. CDR3 in amino acids: CASSSVGGSYEQYF. In DNA form, the CDR3 reads TGTGCCAGCAGCTCAGTAGGAGGTTCGTACGAGCAGTACTTC. Drawing the rest from reference TRBV7-8 and TRBJ2-7, the complete variable domain is GAGVSQSPRYKVAKRGQDVALRCDPISGHVSLFWYQQALGQGPEFLTYFQNEAQLDKSGLPSDRFFAERPEGSVSTLKIQRTQQEDSAVYLCASSSVGGSYEQYFGPGTRLTVT.

This clonotype was recorded many times. This clone may be a read error of a much larger clone one base away. The V and J genes are TRBV11-1 and TRBJ1-1; the D is unclear. CDR1 and CDR2 (germline): SGHAT, FQDESV (reference sequence). CDR3 length equals 12 residues. Trimming shortened V by 6 bases and J by 6 bases, and 11 bases separated the two germline ends. CDR3 loop: CASSSLGPEAFF. DNA for the CDR3: TGTGCCAGCAGTTCCCTGGGCCCTGAAGCTTTCTTT.

This clonotype has just one count. The chain is built from TRBV20-1 and TRBJ1-1; 7 bases map to TRBD1. J gave up 10 bases and V 3 bases, and 20 bases lay outside the gene matches. This CDR3 is 16 amino acids long. CDR1 and CDR2 from the germline V gene are DFQATT and SNEGSKA (reference sequence). Written as DNA, the CDR3 is TGCAGTGCTAGGGCTAGCTGGGACAGTCCGAGGCAGGGAGCTTTCTTT. Encoded protein: CSARASWDSPRQGAFF.

This clonotype came up many times. This chain links TRBV7-9 with TRBJ2-7; tentatively, D is TRBD2 (5 bases). CDR3 length: 13 amino acids. V dropped 4 bases and J dropped 5 bases, with 12 bases sitting between them. The germline gives CDR1 SEHNR, CDR2 FQNEAQ (reference sequence). The CDR3 loop reads CASSSTPGNEQYF. DNA of the CDR3: TGTGCCAGCAGCTCTACTCCGGGGAACGAGCAGTACTTC.

V usage is TRBV28 and J usage is TRBJ1-1; weak D call: TRBD1 (5 bases). In germline, CDR1 is MDHEN, CDR2 SYDVKM. The CDR3 runs 14 residues. V was clipped by 6 bases and J by 6 bases, with 17 bases between them. The CDR3 here is CASRLDRMFPEAFF. CDR3 DNA: TGTGCCAGCAGGCTAGACAGAATGTTCCCTGAAGCTTTCTTT.

There are many counts of this clonotype. The rearrangement links TRBV6-1 to TRBJ2-7; D call uncertain. There are 12 residues in the CDR3. Trimming stripped 10 bases from V and 1 base from J, with 11 bases between. The germline CDR1 and CDR2 sequences are MNHNS and SASEGT. CDR3 DNA: TGTGCCACCCGCAAGGGTTCCTACGAGCAGTACTTC. Translated: CATRKGSYEQYF.

This clonotype was recorded at least ten times. V and J are TRBV6-1 and TRBJ1-2; possibly TRBD1 for D (5 bases). This CDR3 contains 14 residues. Looked up from germline, CDR1 is MNHNS and CDR2 is SASEGT. The V and J ends lost 6 bases and 7 bases respectively, with 18 bases between them. The CDR3 DNA reads as TGTGCCAGCAGGCCGAAGGGGACGGCCGGTGGCTACACCTTC. Protein product: CASRPKGTAGGYTF.

This clonotype was seen repeatedly, ten times or more. The chain links TRBV7-8 to TRBJ1-5, with D perhaps matching TRBD1 (6 bases). Germline V gene data show CDR1 as SGHVS and CDR2 as FQNEAQ. The CDR3 has 15 residues. V was cut by 2 bases and J by 1 base, with 9 bases left in between. The CDR3 reads CASSLNRESNQPQHF. The DNA of the CDR3 is TGTGCCAGCAGCTTAAACAGGGAAAGCAATCAGCCCCAGCATTTT.

V and J are TRBV7-9 and TRBJ1-2; D perhaps matches TRBD1 (5 bases). CDR1 is SEHNR and CDR2 is FQNEAQ in the germline V gene (reference sequence). CDR3 length: 12 residues. V lost 5 bases to trimming and J lost 8 bases, with 12 bases between them. Written as DNA, the CDR3 is TGTGCCAGCAGCGGGGCAGGGCTGGGCTACACCTTC. It specifies CASSGAGLGYTF.

In its sample, this clonotype was seen many times. The gene calls are TRBV11-2 and TRBJ2-7; TRBD2 might be the D (5 bases). The CDR3 totals 15 residues. Germline V gives CDR1 SGHAT, CDR2 FQNNGV. V was shortened by 3 bases and J by 2 bases, with 14 bases between the two germline ends. CDR3 amino acids: CASSFAGLSPYEQYF. DNA for the CDR3: TGTGCCAGCAGCTTCGCCGGACTTAGTCCCTACGAGCAGTACTTC.

This clonotype has ten or more counts. The chain couples TRBV9 to TRBJ2-7, with D perhaps TRBD1 (5 bases). V was clipped by 3 bases and J by 3 bases, with 10 bases between them. The CDR3 length is 13 residues. CDR1 is SGDLS and CDR2 is YYNGEE in the germline V gene. In nucleotides, the CDR3 is TGTGCCAGCAGCGGGACAAACCTCTACGAGCAGTACTTC. Amino acids: CASSGTNLYEQYF.

As to this clonotype: Without the conserved terminal phenylalanine or tryptophan, this CDR3 likely stems from a read error. This chain joins TRBV6-5 and TRBJ1-6, with D hard to call. V was clipped by 5 bases and J by 13 bases, with 18 bases between them. CDR1 is MNHEY, CDR2 SVGAGI, per germline. The CDR3 loop spans 14 amino acids. The CDR3: CASSIRPEGQPLHV. The CDR3 coding sequence is TGTGCCAGCAGTATACGACCGGAAGGCCAGCCCCTCCACGTT.

This clonotype is a singleton in its sample. The J gene is TRBJ1-2, the V gene TRBV30; D not certain. V lost 3 bases to trimming and J lost 4 bases, with 21 bases between them. Germline CDR1 reads GTSNPN; CDR2 reads SVGIG (reference sequence). CDR3 length equals 16 residues. In DNA, the CDR3 is TGTGCCTGGAGCCGCGCCGGGTCCCTCCGGGGCTATGGCTACACCTTC. Translating it yields CAWSRAGSLRGYGYTF. Based on the CDR3 plus reference TRBV30 and TRBJ1-2, the full variable domain is SQTIHQWPATLVQPVGSPLSLECTVEGTSNPNLYWYRQAAGRGLQLLFYSVGIGQISSEVPQNLSASRPQDRQFILSSKKLLLSDSGFYLCAWSRAGSLRGYGYTFGSGTRLTVV.